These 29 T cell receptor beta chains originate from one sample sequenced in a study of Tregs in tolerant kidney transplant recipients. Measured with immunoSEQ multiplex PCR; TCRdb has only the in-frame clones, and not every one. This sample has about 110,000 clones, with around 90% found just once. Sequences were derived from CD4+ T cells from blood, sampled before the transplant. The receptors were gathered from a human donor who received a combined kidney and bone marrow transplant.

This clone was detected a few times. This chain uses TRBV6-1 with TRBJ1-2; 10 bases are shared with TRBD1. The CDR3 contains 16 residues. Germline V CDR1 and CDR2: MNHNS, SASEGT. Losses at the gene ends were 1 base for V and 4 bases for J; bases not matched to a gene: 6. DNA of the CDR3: TGTGCCAGCAGTGAAGGGACAGGGGGTCGGGTCTATGGCTACACCTTC. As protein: CASSEGTGGRVYGYTF.

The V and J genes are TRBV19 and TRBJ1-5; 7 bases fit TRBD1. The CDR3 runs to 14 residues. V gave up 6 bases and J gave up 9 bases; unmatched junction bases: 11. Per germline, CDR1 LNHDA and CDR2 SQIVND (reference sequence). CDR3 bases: TGTGCCAGTAGCATCGACAGGGCCAAGGGGCCCCAGCATTTT. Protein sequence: CASSIDRAKGPQHF. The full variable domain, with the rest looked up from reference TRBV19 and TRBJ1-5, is DGGITQSPKYLFRKEGQNVTLSCEQNLNHDAMYWYRQDPGQGLRLIYYSQIVNDFQKGDIAEGYSVSREKKESFPLTVTSAQKNPTAFYLCASSIDRAKGPQHFGDGTRLSIL.

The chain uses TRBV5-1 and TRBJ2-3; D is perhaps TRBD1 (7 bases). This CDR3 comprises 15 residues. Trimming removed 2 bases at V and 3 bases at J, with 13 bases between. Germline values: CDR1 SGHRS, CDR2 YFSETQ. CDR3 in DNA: TGCGCCAGCAGCTTACAGGGGAGGTCGACAGATACGCAGTATTTT. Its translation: CASSLQGRSTDTQYF.

DNA for the CDR3: TGCGCCAGCAGCTTGGACGGGCGGGGCCAACAAGAGACCCAGTACTTC. Its translation: CASSLDGRGQQETQYF. The V call is TRBV5-1, the J call TRBJ2-5; a possible D gene is TRBD2 (6 bases). The CDR3 runs to 16 residues. From germline, CDR1 is SGHRS and CDR2 YFSETQ. Trimming cost V 0 bases and J 2 bases, with 14 bases left between them.

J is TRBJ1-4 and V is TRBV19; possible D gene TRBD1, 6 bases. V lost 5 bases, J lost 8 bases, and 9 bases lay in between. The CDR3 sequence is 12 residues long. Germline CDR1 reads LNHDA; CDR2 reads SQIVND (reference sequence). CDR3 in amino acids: CASSSRGEKLFF. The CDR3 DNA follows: TGTGCCAGTAGTTCCAGGGGCGAAAAACTGTTTTTT. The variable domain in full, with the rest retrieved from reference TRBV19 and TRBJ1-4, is DGGITQSPKYLFRKEGQNVTLSCEQNLNHDAMYWYRQDPGQGLRLIYYSQIVNDFQKGDIAEGYSVSREKKESFPLTVTSAQKNPTAFYLCASSSRGEKLFFGSGTQLSVL.

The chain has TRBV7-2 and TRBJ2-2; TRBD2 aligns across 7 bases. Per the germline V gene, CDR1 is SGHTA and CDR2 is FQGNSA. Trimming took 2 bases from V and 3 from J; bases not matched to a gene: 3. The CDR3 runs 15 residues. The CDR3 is CASSLSSGYTGELFF. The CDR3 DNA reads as TGTGCCAGCAGCTTATCTAGCGGTTACACCGGGGAGCTGTTTTTT.

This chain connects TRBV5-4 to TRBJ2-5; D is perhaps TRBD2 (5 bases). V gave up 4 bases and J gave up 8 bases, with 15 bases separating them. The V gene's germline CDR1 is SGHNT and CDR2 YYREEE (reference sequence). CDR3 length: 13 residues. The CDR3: CASSPGILRTQYF. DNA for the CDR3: TGTGCCAGCAGCCCGGGAATCTTGAGAACCCAGTACTTC.

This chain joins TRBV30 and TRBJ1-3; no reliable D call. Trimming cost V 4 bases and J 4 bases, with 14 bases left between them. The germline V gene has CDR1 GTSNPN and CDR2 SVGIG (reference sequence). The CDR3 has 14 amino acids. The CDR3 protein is CAWTQVLYGNTIYF. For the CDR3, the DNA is TGTGCCTGGACCCAGGTGCTTTACGGAAACACCATATATTTT.

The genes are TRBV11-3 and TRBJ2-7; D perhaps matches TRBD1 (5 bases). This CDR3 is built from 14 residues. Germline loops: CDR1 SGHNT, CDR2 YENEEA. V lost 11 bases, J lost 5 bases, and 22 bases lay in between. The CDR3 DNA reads TGTGCCCTACGGACATGGATCAAGACGGACGAGCAGTACTTC. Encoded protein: CALRTWIKTDEQYF.

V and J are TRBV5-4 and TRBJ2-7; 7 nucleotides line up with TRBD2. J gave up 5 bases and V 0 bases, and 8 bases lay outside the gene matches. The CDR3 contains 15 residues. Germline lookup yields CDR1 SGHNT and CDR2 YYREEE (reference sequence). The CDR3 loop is CASSLGGGGTNEQYF. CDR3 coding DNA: TGTGCCAGCAGCTTGGGGGGAGGAGGGACTAACGAGCAGTACTTC.

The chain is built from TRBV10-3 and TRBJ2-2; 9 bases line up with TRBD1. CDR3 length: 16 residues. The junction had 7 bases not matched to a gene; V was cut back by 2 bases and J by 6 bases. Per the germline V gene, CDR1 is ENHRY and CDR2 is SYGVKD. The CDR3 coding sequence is TGTGCCATCAGTGAGGGGACAGGGTTTGGATCCGGGGAGCTGTTTTTT. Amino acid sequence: CAISEGTGFGSGELFF.

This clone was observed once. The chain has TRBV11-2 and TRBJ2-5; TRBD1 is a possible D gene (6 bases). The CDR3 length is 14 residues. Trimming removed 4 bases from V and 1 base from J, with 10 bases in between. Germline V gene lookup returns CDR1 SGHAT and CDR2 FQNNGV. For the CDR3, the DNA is TGTGCCAGCAGCTCACAGGGTCCCCAAGAGACCCAGTACTTC. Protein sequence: CASSSQGPQETQYF.

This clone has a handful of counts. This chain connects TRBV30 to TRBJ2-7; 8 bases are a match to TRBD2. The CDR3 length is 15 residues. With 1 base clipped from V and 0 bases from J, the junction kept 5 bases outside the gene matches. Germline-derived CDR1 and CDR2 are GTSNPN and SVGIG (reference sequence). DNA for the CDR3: TGTGCCTGGAGTGGCTTAGCGGGGTCCTCCTACGAGCAGTACTTC. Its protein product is CAWSGLAGSSYEQYF.

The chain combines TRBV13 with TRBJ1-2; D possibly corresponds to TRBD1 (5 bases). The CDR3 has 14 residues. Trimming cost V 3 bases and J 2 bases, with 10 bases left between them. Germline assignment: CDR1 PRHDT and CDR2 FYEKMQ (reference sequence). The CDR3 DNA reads TGTGCCAGCAGCTTTTCGGGGGGGAACTATGGCTACACCTTC. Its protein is CASSFSGGNYGYTF.

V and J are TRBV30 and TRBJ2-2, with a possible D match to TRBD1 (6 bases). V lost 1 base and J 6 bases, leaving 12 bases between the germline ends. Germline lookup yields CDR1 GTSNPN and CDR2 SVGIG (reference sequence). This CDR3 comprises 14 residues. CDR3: CAWSGDTSSGELFF. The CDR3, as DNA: TGTGCCTGGAGTGGGGACACAAGCTCCGGGGAGCTGTTTTTT.

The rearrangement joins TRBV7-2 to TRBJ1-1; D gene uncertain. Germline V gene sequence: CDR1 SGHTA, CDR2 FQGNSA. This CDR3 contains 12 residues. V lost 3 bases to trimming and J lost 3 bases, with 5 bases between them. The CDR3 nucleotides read TGTGCCAGCAGCTTCGGGTACACTGAAGCTTTCTTT. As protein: CASSFGYTEAFF.

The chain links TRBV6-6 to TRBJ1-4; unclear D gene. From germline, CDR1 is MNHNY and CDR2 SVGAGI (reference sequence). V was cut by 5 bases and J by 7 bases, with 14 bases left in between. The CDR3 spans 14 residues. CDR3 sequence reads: CASSTPYSGEKLFF. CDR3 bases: TGTGCCAGCAGTACCCCCTACAGCGGTGAAAAACTGTTTTTT.

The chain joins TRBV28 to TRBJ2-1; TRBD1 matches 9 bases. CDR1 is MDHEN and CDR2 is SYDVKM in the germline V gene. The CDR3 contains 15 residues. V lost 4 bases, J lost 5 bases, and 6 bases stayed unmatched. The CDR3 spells CASSSAGTGHNEQFF. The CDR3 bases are TGTGCCAGCAGTTCCGCCGGGACAGGGCACAATGAGCAGTTCTTC.

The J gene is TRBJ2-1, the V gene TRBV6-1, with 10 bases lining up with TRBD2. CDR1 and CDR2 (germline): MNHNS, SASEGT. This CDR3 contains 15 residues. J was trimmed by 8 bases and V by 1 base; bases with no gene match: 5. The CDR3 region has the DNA TGTGCCAGCAGTGAAGAGCGGGGGGGAGGCTATGAGCAGTTCTTC. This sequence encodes CASSEERGGGYEQFF.

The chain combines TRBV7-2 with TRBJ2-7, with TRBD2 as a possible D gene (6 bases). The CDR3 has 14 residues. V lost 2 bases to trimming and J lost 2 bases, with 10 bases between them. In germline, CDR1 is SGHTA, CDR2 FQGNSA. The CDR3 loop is CASSLRRRAYEQYF. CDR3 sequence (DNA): TGTGCCAGCAGCTTAAGAAGGAGGGCCTACGAGCAGTACTTC.

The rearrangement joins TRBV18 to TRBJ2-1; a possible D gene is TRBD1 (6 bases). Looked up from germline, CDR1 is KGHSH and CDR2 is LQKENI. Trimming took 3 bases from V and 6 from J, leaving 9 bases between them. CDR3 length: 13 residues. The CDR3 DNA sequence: TGTGCCAGCTCACCGCCAGGGGTCAATGAGCAGTTCTTC. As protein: CASSPPGVNEQFF.

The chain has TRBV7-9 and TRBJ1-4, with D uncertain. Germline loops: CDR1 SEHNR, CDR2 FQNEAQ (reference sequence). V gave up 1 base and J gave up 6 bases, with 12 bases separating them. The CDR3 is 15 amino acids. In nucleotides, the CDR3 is TGTGCCAGCAGCTTAGGAGGGATCGGGCATGAAAAACTGTTTTTT. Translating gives CASSLGGIGHEKLFF. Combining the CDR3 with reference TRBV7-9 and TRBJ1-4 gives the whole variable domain DTGVSQNPRHKITKRGQNVTFRCDPISEHNRLYWYRQTLGQGPEFLTYFQNEAQLEKSRLLSDRFSAERPKGSFSTLEIQRTEQGDSAMYLCASSLGGIGHEKLFFGSGTQLSVL.

The CDR3 loop is CASSQGQGANSPLHF. CDR3 in DNA: TGTGCCAGCAGCCAAGGGCAGGGGGCAAATTCACCCCTCCACTTT. The chain links TRBV14 to TRBJ1-6; 8 nucleotides match TRBD1. CDR3 length equals 15 residues. Trimming removed 1 base from V and 7 bases from J; junction bases left unmatched: 3. Germline-derived CDR1 and CDR2 are SGHDN and FVKESK.

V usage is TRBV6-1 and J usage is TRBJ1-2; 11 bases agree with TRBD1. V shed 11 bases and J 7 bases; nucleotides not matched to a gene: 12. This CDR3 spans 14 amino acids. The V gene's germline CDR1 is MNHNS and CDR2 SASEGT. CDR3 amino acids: CAGGTGGKAGGYTF. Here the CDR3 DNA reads TGTGCCGGGGGGACAGGGGGGAAGGCTGGTGGCTACACCTTC.

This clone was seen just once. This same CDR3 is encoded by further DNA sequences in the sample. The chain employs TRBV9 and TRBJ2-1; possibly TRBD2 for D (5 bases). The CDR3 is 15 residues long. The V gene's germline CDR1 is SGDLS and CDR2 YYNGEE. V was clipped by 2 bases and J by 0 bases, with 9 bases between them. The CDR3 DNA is TGTGCCAGCAGCGTGGGCGGGCGCTCCTACAATGAGCAGTTCTTC. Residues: CASSVGGRSYNEQFF.

This chain's CDR3 is CAWAGQGAAYEQYF. In DNA form, the CDR3 reads TGTGCCTGGGCCGGACAGGGGGCCGCCTACGAGCAGTACTTC. The chain uses TRBV30 and TRBJ2-7; 11 bases match TRBD1. This CDR3 has 14 amino acids. V shed 5 bases and J 2 bases; nucleotides not matched to a gene: 5. Germline lookup yields CDR1 GTSNPN and CDR2 SVGIG (reference sequence).

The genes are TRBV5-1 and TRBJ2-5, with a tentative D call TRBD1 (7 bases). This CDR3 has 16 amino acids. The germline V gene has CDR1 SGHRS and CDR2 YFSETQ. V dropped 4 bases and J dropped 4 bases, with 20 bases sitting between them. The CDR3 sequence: CASSTGVGTVRETQYF. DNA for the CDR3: TGCGCCAGCAGCACGGGGGTCGGGACAGTAAGAGAGACCCAGTACTTC.

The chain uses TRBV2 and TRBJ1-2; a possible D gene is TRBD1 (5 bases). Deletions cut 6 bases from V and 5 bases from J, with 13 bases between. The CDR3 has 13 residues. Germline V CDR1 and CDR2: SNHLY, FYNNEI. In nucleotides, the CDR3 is TGTGCCAGCAGCAGGGCGGAGGGATATGGCTACACCTTC. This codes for CASSRAEGYGYTF.

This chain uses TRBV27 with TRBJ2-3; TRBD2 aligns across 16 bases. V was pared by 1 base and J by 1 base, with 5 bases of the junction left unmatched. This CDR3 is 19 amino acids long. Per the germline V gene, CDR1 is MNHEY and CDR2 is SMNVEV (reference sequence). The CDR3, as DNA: TGTGCCAGCAGTTTATTGGGACTAGCGGGGGGGCAGGGCACAGATACGCAGTATTTT. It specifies CASSLLGLAGGQGTDTQYF.